This T cell receptor beta chain was identified in a study of blood T cell repertoires in COVID-19 (dated by TCRdb to between 2020 and 2021). For the wider study: Samples from collaborators originated in the United States, Italy and Spain and spanned both the acute and convalescent phases of COVID-19. The prospective study material was composed of cDNA or gDNA derived from T cells, B-cell-depleted T cells, or PBMCs. The dataset comprised deeply sampled blood TCRbeta repertoires from subjects exposed to, actively infected with, or recovered from COVID-19. A freely available public database, intended as a resource for researchers studying the immune response to SARS-CoV-2, is where the repertoires were released. The samples were drawn from the first 160 participants of the ongoing ImmuneRACE study and from 1,254 subjects provided by 6 global collaborators. Nearly every sample came with metadata listing a de-identified subject ID, COVID-19 status, age in years and sex. Where available, HLA class I and class II types were obtained from metadata supplied by the sample provider rather than from assay-based typing. The paper's findings and limits, for the study overall: How much clinical and demographic metadata was included differed by source and by participant, and the metadata was provided uncurated.

Worth noting for this clone: The specificity of this receptor is unknown. Base qualities are not at hand, and no much larger clone is one base apart.

TCRbeta CDR3 regions were amplified from genomic DNA using the immunoSEQ Assay, a bias-controlled multiplex PCR. As for how the authors treated the data: The number of nucleated cells in each sample was estimated by amplification of reference gene primers within the assay. Sequence reads were collapsed and filtered to measure the absolute abundance of every unique TCRbeta CDR3 rearrangement. Productive Simpson clonality was computed per sample as the square root of Simpson's diversity index over productive rearrangements. This immuneACCESS table, as held by TCRdb, lists in-frame sequences with V and J called but not all clones. Of the missing ones, under half trace to an unresolved V gene in checked studies; the others have no known cause. The D gene and trimming were derived from the DNA, and the V and J assignments and clone size from that table. This sample is represented by fewer than 400,000 clones; around nine tenths of them were singletons. The ten largest account for about 5.2% of the sample.

Participants in the prospective study were enrolled through a virtual design, were aged about 18 to 100 years, and lived in approximately 25 United States geographic areas. To assign participants to cohorts, the prospective study relied on clinical history that participants themselves reported in a screening survey and a study questionnaire. Recovered participants in ImmuneRACE Cohort 3 were defined as having two consecutive negative NP/OP PCR tests, clearance from a healthcare professional, or resolution of symptoms. Mobile phlebotomists in the prospective study collected whole blood, serum and a nasopharyngeal or oropharyngeal swab from every participant. Over a roughly 2-month period, participants in the prospective study had the option of providing additional blood draws and questionnaires. Blood samples from the prospective study were shipped frozen or at room temperature prior to DNA extraction.

The CDR3, from cysteine to phenylalanine, totals 13 residues. Of the read, only the CDR3 DNA is kept; its 39 bases are in frame from base 1. V loses 1 base of germline sequence and J loses 1 base, and the interval between the two ends is 5 bases. As encoded in the germline V gene (reference sequence), CDR1 is LNHDA while CDR2 is SQIVND. Sequencing was carried out using PBMCs or T cells enriched from blood (not recorded which). This clonotype originated in a man in his 60s who had recovered from COVID-19. This chain is built from TRBV19 and TRBJ2-7; the D gene assignment is ambiguous. The CDR3 protein: CASSIGESYEQYF. The nucleotide sequence reads as follows: TGTGCCAGTAGTATAGGAGAGTCCTACGAGCAGTACTTC.